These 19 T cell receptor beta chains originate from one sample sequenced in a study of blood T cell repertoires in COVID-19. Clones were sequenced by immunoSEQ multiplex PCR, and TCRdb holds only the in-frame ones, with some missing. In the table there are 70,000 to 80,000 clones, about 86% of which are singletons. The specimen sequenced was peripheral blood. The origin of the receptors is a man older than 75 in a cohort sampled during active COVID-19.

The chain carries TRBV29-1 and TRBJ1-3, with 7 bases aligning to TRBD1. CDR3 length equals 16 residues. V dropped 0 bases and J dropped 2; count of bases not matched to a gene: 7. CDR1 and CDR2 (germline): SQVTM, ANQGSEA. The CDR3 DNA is TGCAGCGTTGAAGATAGGAAGGGGGCGACTGGAAACACCATATATTTT. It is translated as CSVEDRKGATGNTIYF.

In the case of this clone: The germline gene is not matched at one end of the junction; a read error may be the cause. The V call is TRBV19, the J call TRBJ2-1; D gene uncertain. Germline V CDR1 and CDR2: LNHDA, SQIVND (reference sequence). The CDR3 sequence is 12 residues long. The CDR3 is CASSIEYSEQFF. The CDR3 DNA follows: TGTGCCAGTAGTATAGAATACAGTGAGCAGTTCTTC.

The chain's CDR3 is CASSFRRGARDEQFF. Here the CDR3 DNA reads TGTGCCAGCAGCTTCAGACGGGGGGCTCGTGATGAGCAGTTCTTC. V is TRBV5-8 and J is TRBJ2-1, with D possibly matching TRBD2 (7 bases). Per germline, CDR1 SGHTS and CDR2 YDEGEE. The CDR3 totals 15 residues. Trimming pared 2 bases from V and 8 bases from J, leaving 17 bases between.

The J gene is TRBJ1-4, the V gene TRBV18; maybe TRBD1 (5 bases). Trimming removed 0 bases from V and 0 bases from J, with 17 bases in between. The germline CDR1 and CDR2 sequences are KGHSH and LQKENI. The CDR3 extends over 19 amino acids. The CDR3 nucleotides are TGTGCCAGCTCACCACCAGGTTTGCCAGGGCTTGCAACTAATGAAAAACTGTTTTTT. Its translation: CASSPPGLPGLATNEKLFF.

The CDR3 sequence: CASSLFSTGSGNTIYF. The DNA of the CDR3 is TGTGCCAGCAGCTTATTCAGTACGGGATCTGGAAACACCATATATTTT. The chain uses TRBV7-2 and TRBJ1-3; no reliable D call. Trimming left V 2 bases short and J 1 base short, with 12 bases between. This CDR3 is 16 amino acids long. Germline-derived CDR1 and CDR2 are SGHTA and FQGNSA.

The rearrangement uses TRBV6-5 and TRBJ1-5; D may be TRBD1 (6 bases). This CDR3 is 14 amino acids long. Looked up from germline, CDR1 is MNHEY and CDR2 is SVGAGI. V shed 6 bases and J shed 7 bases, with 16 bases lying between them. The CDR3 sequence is CASRTGGEGQPQHF. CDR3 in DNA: TGTGCCAGCAGAACGGGGGGCGAAGGCCAGCCCCAGCATTTT.

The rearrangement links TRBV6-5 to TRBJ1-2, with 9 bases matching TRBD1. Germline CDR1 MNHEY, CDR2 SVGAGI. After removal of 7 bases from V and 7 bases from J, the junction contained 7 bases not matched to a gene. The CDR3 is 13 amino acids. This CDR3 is CASINRGLSGYTF. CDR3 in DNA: TGTGCCAGCATCAACAGGGGGCTAAGTGGCTACACCTTC.

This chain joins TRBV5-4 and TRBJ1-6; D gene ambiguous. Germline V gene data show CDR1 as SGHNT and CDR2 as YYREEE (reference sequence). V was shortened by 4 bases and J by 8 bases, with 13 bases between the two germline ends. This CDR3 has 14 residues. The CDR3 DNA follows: TGTGCCAGCAGCCCCCTGGGAGTAGATTCACCCCTCCACTTT. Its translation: CASSPLGVDSPLHF. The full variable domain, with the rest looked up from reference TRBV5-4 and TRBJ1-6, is ETGVTQSPTHLIKTRGQQVTLRCSSQSGHNTVSWYQQALGQGPQFIFQYYREEENGRGNFPPRFSGLQFPNYSSELNVNALELDDSALYLCASSPLGVDSPLHFGNGTRLTVT.

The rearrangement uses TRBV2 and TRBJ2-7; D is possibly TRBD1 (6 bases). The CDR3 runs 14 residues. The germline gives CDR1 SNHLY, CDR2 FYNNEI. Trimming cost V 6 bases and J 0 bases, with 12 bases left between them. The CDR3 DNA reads TGTGCCAGCAGCCTTGGACAGAGCTCCTACGAGCAGTACGTC. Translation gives CASSLGQSSYEQYV.

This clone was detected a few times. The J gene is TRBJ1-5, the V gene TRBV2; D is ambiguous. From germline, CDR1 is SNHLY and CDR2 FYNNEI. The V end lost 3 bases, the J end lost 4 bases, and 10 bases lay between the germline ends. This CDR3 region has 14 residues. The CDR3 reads CASSEVSRNQPQHF. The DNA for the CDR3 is TGTGCCAGCAGTGAGGTATCCAGAAATCAGCCCCAGCATTTT.

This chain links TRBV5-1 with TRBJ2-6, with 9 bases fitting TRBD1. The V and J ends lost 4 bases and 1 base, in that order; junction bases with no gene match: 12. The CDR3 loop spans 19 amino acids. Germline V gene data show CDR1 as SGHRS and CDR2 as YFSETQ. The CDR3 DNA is TGCGCCAGCAGCGACGACCCCCGGGACAGGGTATCTGGGGCCAACGTCCTGACTTTC. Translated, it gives CASSDDPRDRVSGANVLTF.

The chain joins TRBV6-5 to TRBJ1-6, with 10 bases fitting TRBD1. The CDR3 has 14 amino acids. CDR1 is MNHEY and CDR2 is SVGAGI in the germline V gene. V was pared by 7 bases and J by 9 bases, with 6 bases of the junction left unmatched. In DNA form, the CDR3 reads TGTGCCAGCACCGTTGACAGGGGGCTTTCACCCCTCCACTTT. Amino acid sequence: CASTVDRGLSPLHF.

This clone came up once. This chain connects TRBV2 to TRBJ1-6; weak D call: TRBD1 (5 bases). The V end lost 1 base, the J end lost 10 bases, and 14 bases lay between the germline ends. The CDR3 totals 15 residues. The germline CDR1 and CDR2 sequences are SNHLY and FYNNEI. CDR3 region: CASSEEAGPESPLHF. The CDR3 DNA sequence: TGTGCCAGCAGTGAAGAGGCAGGGCCGGAATCACCCCTCCACTTT.

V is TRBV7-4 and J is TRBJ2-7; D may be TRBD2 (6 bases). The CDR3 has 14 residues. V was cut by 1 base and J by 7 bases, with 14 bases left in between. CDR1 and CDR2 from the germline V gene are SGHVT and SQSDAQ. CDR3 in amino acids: CASSLGPVAGEQYV. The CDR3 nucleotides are TGTGCCAGCAGCTTAGGGCCCGTCGCGGGGGAGCAGTACGTC.

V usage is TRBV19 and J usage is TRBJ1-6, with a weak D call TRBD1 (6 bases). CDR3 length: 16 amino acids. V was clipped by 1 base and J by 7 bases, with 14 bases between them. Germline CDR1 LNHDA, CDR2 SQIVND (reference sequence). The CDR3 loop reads CASSIGQGTKNSPLHF. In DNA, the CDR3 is TGTGCCAGTAGTATAGGGCAGGGGACCAAGAATTCACCCCTCCACTTT.

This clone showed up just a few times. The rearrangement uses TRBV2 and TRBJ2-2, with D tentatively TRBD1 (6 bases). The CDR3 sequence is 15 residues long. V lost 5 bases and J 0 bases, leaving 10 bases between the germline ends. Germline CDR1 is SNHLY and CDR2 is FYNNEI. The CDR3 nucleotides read TGTGCCAGCAGTCTTCAGGGGACGAACACCGGGGAGCTGTTTTTT. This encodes CASSLQGTNTGELFF. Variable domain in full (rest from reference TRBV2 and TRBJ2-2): EPEVTQTPSHQVTQMGQEVILRCVPISNHLYFYWYRQILGQKVEFLVSFYNNEISEKSEIFDDQFSVERPDGSNFTLKIRSTKLEDSAMYFCASSLQGTNTGELFFGEGSRLTVL.

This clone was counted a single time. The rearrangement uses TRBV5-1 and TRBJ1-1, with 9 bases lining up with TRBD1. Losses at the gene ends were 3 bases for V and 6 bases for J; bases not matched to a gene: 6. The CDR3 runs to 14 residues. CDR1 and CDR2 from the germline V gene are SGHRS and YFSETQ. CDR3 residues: CASSWGTGIAEAFF. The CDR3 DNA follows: TGCGCCAGCAGCTGGGGGACAGGGATCGCTGAAGCTTTCTTT.

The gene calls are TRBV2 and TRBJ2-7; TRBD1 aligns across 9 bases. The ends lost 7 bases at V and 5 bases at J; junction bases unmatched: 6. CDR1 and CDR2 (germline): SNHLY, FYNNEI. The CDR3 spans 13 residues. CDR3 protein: CASIMTGGDEQYF. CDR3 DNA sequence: TGTGCCAGCATCATGACAGGGGGGGACGAGCAGTACTTC.

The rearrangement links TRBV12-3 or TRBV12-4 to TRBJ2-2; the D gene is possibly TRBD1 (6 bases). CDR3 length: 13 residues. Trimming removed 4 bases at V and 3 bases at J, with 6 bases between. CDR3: CASSSGDTGELFF. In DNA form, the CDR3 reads TGTGCCAGCAGTTCAGGGGACACCGGGGAGCTGTTTTTT.